Listed here are 5 T cell receptor beta chains from one sample, sequenced in a study of T cell responses to AZD1222 COVID-19 vaccine. Some clones are missing from TCRdb's copy, which holds only in-frame ones; the method was immunoSEQ multiplex PCR. The sample holds roughly 150,000 clones, 89% seen once. The material was peripheral blood, obtained on day 0 of AZD1222 vaccination. Receptors originate from an adult in good health.

The chain combines TRBV6-5 with TRBJ2-3; 7 nucleotides match TRBD2. The CDR3 contains 15 residues. J gave up 0 bases and V 8 bases, and 8 bases lay outside the gene matches. CDR1 and CDR2 from the germline V gene are MNHEY and SVGAGI. DNA for the CDR3: TGTGCCAGCCGGCGGGGTAGCGGGAGCACAGATACGCAGTATTTT. Encoded protein: CASRRGSGSTDTQYF.

This clone was seen once. The V call is TRBV7-8, the J call TRBJ1-6, with TRBD1 matching over 7 bases. With 5 bases clipped from V and 7 bases from J, the junction kept 14 bases outside the gene matches. The germline gives CDR1 SGHVS, CDR2 FQNEAQ. The CDR3 consists of 17 residues. The CDR3 is CASSRTPGQRRNSPLHF. As DNA, the CDR3 is TGTGCCAGCAGCCGAACCCCGGGACAGCGCCGCAATTCACCCCTCCACTTT.

The rearrangement uses TRBV27 and TRBJ1-1; 12 bases agree with TRBD1. The CDR3 consists of 15 residues. Germline V gene lookup returns CDR1 MNHEY and CDR2 SMNVEV (reference sequence). J gave up 11 bases and V 5 bases, and 12 bases lay outside the gene matches. The chain's CDR3 is CASSISGGTGGYAFF. CDR3 in DNA: TGTGCCAGCAGTATTTCGGGGGGGACAGGGGGCTACGCTTTCTTT.

This rearrangement joins TRBV19 to TRBJ1-2, with D tentatively TRBD1 (5 bases). Per the germline V gene, CDR1 is LNHDA and CDR2 is SQIVND (reference sequence). The CDR3 sequence is 19 residues long. Trimming removed 0 bases at V and 4 bases at J, with 24 bases between. The CDR3 bases are TGTGCCAGTAGTATAGATCTAAGAGTGACCGGGACGGACATCTATGGCTACACCTTC. This encodes CASSIDLRVTGTDIYGYTF.

The gene calls are TRBV19 and TRBJ2-2, with 7 positions matching TRBD1. The CDR3 has 16 residues. The trim removed 5 bases at V and 8 bases at J, leaving 14 bases unmatched. CDR1 and CDR2 from the germline V gene are LNHDA and SQIVND (reference sequence). The DNA for the CDR3 is TGTGCCAGTAGTGGCTCGACGAGGGGGCGGACTGGGGAGCTGTTTTTT. Protein sequence: CASSGSTRGRTGELFF.